The present entry profiles one T cell receptor (beta chain) with its context. The assay was immunoSEQ multiplex PCR, and TCRdb's table has in-frame clones only and misses some. Of some 360,000 clones listed, over 70% are singletons. These data originate in a study of shared clonotypes between healthy human individuals. Study-level background: Plates per donor: three CD4 naive, three CD4 memory, two CD8 naive, one CD8 memory.

V was shortened by 0 bases and J by 0 bases, with 18 bases between the two germline ends. The CDR3 consists of 18 residues. Looked up from germline, CDR1 is MGHRA and CDR2 is YSYEKL. Recent vaccinations or acute infections were absent in the healthy HIV-negative adult donors. The CD4+ fraction was divided into a CD45RA+ naive subset and a CD45RA-negative memory subset. The source is a man aged 30 to 45 in good health. Sequences were obtained from memory CD4+ T cells sorted from blood. Subset indicated: CD45RA-negative fraction. The chain carries TRBV4-1 and TRBJ2-7; D could derive from TRBD1 or TRBD2 (5 bases each). CDR3 DNA sequence: TGCGCCAGCAGCCAAGATTGGTCCCCAGGGAGAAACTCCTACGAGCAGTACTTC. Translation: CASSQDWSPGRNSYEQYF.